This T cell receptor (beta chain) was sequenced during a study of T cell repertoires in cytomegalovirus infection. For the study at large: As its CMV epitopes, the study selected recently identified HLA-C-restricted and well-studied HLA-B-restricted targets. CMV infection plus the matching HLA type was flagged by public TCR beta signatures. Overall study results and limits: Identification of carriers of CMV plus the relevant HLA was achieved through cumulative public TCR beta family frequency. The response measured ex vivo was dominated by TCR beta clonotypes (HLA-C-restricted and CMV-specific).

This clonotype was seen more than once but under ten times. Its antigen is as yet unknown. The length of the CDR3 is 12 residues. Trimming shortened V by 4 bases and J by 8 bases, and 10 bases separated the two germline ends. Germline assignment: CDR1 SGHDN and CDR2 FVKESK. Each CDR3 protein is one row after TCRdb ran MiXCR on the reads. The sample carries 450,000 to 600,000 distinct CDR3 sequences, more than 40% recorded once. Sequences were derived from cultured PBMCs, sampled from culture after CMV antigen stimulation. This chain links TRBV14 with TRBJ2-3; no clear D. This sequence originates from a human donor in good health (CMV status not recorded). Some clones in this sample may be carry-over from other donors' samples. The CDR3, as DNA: TGTGCCAGCAGCCCGGCGCGCCCTACGCAGTATTTT. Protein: CASSPARPTQYF.